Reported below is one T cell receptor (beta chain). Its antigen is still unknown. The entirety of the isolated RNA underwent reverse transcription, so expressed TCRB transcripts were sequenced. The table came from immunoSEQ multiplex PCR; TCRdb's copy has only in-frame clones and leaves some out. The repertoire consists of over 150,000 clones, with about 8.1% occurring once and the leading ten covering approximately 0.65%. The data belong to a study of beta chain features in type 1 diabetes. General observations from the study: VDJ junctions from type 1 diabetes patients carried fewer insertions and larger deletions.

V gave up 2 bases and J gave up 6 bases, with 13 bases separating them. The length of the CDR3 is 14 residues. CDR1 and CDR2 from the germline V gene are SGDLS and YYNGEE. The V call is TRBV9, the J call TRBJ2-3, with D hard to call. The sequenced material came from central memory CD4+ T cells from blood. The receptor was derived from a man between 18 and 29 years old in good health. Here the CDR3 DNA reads TGTGCCAGCAGCGTGTCATGGATGGGCGATACGCAGTATTTT. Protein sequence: CASSVSWMGDTQYF.